Listed here is a single TCR beta chain. The method was immunoSEQ multiplex PCR; TCRdb's version includes in-frame clones alone and lacks a portion of them. Here the sample spans approximately 50,000 clones, approximately 79% being singletons. The sample originates from a study of blood T cell repertoires in COVID-19. Germline trimming cut 8 bases from V and 6 bases from J; bases unmatched to any gene: 8. The CDR3 covers 14 residues. Germline-derived CDR1 and CDR2 are MNHEY and SVGAGI. This sequence originates from a man in his 70s with acute or convalescent COVID-19. The genes are TRBV6-5 and TRBJ1-5; 9 nucleotides line up with TRBD1. The sequencing input was peripheral blood. CDR3 nucleotide sequence: TGTGCCAGCCGAACCGGGACAGGGTTTCAGCCCCAGCATTTT. This translates into CASRTGTGFQPQHF.